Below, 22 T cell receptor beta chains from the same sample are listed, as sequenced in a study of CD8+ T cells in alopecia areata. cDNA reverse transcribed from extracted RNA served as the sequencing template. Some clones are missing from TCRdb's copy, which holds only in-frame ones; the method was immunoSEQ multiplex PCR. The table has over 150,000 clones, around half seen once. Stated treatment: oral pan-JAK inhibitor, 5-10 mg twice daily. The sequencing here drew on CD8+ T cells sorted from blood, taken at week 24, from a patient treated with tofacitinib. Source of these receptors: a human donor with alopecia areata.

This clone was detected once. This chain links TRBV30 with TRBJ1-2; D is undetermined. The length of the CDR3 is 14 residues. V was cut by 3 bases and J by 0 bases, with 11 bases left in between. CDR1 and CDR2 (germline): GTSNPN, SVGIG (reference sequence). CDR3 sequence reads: CAWSEMQANYGYTF. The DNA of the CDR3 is TGTGCCTGGAGCGAGATGCAGGCTAACTATGGCTACACCTTC.

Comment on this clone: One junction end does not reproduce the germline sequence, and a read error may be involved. DNA for the CDR3: TGTACCAGCAGCTTAGGGGAGAACTATGGCTACACCTTC. Translating gives CTSSLGENYGYTF. The chain is built from TRBV13 and TRBJ1-2; maybe TRBD1 (5 bases). The CDR3 is 13 amino acids. Germline V gene lookup returns CDR1 PRHDT and CDR2 FYEKMQ (reference sequence).

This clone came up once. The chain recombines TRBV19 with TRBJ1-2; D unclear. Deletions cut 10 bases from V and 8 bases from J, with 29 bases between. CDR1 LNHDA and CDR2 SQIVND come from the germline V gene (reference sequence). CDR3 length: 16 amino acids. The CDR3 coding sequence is TGTGCCACCGAAGGCGAGGGCCCAAGCTCGCTTTGGGGCTACACCTTC. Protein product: CATEGEGPSSLWGYTF.

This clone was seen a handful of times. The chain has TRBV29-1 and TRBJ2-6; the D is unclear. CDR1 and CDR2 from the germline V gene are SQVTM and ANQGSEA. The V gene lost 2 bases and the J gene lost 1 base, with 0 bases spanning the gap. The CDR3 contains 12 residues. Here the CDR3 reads CSVESGANVLTF. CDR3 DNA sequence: TGCAGCGTTGAATCTGGGGCCAACGTCCTGACTTTC. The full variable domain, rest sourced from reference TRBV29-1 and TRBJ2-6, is SAVISQKPSRDICQRGTSLTIQCQVDSQVTMMFWYRQQPGQSLTLIATANQGSEATYESGFVIDKFPISRPNLTFSTLTVSNMSPEDSSIYLCSVESGANVLTFGAGSRLTVL.

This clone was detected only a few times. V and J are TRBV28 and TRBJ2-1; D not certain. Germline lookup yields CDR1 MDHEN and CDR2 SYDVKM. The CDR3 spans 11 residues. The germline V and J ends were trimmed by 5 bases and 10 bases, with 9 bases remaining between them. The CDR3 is CASSTPVEQFF. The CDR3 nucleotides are TGTGCCAGCAGTACTCCGGTCGAGCAGTTCTTC.

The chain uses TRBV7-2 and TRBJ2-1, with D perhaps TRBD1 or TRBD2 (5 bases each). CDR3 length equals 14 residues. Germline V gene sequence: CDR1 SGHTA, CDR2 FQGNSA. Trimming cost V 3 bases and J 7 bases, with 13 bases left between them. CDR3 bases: TGTGCCAGCAGCTTGAACGGGGCAGGGAATGAGCAGTTCTTC. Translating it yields CASSLNGAGNEQFF.

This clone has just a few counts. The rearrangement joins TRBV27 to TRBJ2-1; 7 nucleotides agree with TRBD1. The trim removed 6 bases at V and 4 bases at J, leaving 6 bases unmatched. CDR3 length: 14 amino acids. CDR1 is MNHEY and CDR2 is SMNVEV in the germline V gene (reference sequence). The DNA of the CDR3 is TGTGCCAGCAGCGACGAGGGACAGTACAATGAGCAGTTCTTC. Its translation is CASSDEGQYNEQFF.

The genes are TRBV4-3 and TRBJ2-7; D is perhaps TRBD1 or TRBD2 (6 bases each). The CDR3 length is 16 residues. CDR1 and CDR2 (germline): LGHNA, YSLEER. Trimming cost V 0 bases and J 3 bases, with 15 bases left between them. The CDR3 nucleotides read TGCGCCAGCAGCCAAGATCGGAGGGGGATACGCTACGAGCAGTACTTC. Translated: CASSQDRRGIRYEQYF.

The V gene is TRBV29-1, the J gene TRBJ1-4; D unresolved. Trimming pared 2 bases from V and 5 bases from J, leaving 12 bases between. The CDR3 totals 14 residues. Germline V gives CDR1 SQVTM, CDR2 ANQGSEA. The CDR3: CSVEIRGGNEKLFF. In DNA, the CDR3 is TGCAGCGTTGAAATCCGAGGAGGCAATGAAAAACTGTTTTTT.

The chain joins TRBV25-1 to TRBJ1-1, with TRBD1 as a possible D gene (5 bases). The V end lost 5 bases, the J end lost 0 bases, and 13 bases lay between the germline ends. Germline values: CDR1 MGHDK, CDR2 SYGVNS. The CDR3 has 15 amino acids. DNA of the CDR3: TGTGCCAGCAGTACCCCGACAGAGTTGAACACTGAAGCTTTCTTT. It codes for CASSTPTELNTEAFF.

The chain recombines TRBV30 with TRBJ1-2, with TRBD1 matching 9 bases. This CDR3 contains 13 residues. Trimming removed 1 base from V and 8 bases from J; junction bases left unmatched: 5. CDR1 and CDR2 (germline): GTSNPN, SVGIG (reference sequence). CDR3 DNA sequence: TGTGCCTGGAGTGCCACGGGACAGGGCGGCTACACCTTC. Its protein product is CAWSATGQGGYTF.

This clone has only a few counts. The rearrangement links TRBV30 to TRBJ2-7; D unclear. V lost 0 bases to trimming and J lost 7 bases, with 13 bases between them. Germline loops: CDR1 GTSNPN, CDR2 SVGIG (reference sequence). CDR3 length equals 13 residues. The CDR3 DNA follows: TGTGCCTGGAGTGTAATAACGGAACGGGAGCAGTACTTC. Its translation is CAWSVITEREQYF.

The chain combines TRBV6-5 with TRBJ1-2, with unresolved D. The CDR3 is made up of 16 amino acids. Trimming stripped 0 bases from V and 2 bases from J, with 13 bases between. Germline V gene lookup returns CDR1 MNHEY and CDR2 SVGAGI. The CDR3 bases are TGTGCCAGCAGTTACTCAGAGGGAGGGTACAACTATGGCTACACCTTC. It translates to CASSYSEGGYNYGYTF.

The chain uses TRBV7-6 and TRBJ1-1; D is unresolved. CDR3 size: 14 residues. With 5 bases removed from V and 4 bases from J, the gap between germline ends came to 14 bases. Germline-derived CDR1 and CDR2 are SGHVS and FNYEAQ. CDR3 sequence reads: CASSRGSPTTEAFF. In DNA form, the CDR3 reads TGTGCCAGCAGCCGCGGATCACCAACCACTGAAGCTTTCTTT.

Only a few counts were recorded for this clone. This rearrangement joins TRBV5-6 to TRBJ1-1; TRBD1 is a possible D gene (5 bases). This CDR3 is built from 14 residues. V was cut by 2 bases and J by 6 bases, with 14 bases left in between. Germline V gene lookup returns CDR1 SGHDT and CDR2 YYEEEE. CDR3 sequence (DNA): TGTGCCAGCAGCTTAAAAGGGGCGCTGTCTGAAGCTTTCTTT. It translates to CASSLKGALSEAFF.

CDR3 residues: CASSPMVSGTGDYGYTF. The CDR3, as DNA: TGCGCCAGCAGCCCTATGGTCTCCGGGACAGGGGACTATGGCTACACCTTC. The V call is TRBV5-1, the J call TRBJ1-2, with 10 bases lining up with TRBD1. The CDR3 is made up of 17 amino acids. V was clipped by 4 bases and J by 3 bases; unmatched bases: 12. CDR1 is SGHRS, CDR2 YFSETQ, per germline.

CDR3 in DNA: TGTGCCAGCAGCTTAGGTCTCCCCGAGCAGTACTTC. It translates to CASSLGLPEQYF. V and J are TRBV11-2 and TRBJ2-7; no firm D call. V lost 1 base and J lost 6, with 7 bases in between. This CDR3 contains 12 residues. The germline V gene encodes CDR1 SGHAT and CDR2 FQNNGV.

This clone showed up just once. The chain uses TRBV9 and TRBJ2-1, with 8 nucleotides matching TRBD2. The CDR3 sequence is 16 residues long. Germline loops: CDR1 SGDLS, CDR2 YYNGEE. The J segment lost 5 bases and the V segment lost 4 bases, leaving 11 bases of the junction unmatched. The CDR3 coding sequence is TGTGCCAGCAGCATGTGGTTAGCGGGGAGCGACAATGAGCAGTTCTTC. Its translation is CASSMWLAGSDNEQFF.

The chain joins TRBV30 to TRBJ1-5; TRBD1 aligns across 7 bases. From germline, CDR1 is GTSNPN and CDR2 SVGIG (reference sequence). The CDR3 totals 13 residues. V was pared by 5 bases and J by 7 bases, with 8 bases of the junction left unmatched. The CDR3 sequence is CAWQTQGEQPQHF. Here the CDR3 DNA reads TGTGCCTGGCAAACTCAGGGGGAACAGCCCCAGCATTTT. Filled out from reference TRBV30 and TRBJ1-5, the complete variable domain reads SQTIHQWPATLVQPVGSPLSLECTVEGTSNPNLYWYRQAAGRGLQLLFYSVGIGQISSEVPQNLSASRPQDRQFILSSKKLLLSDSGFYLCAWQTQGEQPQHFGDGTRLSIL.

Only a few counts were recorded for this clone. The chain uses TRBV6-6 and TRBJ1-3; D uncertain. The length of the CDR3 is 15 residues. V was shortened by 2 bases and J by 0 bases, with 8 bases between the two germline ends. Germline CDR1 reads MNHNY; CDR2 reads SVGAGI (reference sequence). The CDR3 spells CASSYMTPSGNTIYF. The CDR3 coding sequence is TGTGCCAGCAGTTACATGACACCCTCTGGAAACACCATATATTTT.

This CDR3 reads CASSIGGAGLNEQFF. CDR3 sequence (DNA): TGTGCCAGCAGTATCGGGGGGGCGGGTTTGAATGAGCAGTTCTTC. This rearrangement joins TRBV27 to TRBJ2-1, with 8 bases lining up with TRBD2. The CDR3 length is 15 residues. With 5 bases clipped from V and 7 bases from J, the junction kept 10 bases outside the gene matches. Germline V lookup: CDR1 MNHEY, CDR2 SMNVEV (reference sequence).

The CDR3 protein is CASSSRGNNNEQFF. The CDR3 nucleotides are TGTGCCAGCAGCTCCCGGGGTAACAACAATGAGCAGTTCTTC. The rearrangement uses TRBV13 and TRBJ2-1, with D possibly TRBD2 on 5 matching bases. This CDR3 is 14 amino acids long. The germline gives CDR1 PRHDT, CDR2 FYEKMQ (reference sequence). Trimming stripped 4 bases from V and 5 bases from J, with 12 bases between.